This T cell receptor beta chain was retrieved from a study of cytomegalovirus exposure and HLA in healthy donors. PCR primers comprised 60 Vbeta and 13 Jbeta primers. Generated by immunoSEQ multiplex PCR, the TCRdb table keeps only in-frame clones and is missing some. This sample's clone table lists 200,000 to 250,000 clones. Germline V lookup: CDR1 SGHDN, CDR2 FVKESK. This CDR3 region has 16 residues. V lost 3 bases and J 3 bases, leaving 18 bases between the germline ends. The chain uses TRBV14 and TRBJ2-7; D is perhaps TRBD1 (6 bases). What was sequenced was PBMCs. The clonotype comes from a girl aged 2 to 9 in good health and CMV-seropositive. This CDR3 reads CASSHLPGQGVYEQYF. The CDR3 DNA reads TGTGCCAGCAGCCACCTTCCGGGACAAGGAGTCTACGAGCAGTACTTC.